The text below deals with one T cell receptor (beta chain). Generated by immunoSEQ multiplex PCR, the TCRdb table keeps only in-frame clones and is missing some. Among some 380,000 clones listed, approximately 88% were seen once. The CDR3 runs 16 residues. Residents of under 25 US areas, aged about 18 to 89 years, made up the participants. Allocation to cohorts depended on clinical history reported by the participants. These data come from a study of blood T cell repertoires in COVID-19. About the research overall: Spain, Italy and the United States supplied samples that represented acute and convalescent COVID-19. The analysed material was cDNA or gDNA that came from T cells, B-cell-depleted T cells, or PBMCs.

The clonotype comes from a woman in her 40s with acute COVID-19. The material sequenced was PBMCs or T cells enriched from blood (not recorded which). This chain uses TRBV12-1 with TRBJ1-3. TRBV12-1 counts as a pseudogene. Here the CDR3 reads CASSFGGRGTGNTIYF. In DNA form, the CDR3 reads TGTGCCAGCAGCTTTGGAGGTCGAGGGACTGGAAACACCATATATTTT.